These 15 T cell receptor beta chains were sequenced from one sample in a study of blood T cell repertoires in COVID-19. Method: immunoSEQ multiplex PCR; TCRdb's copy keeps in-frame clones and lacks some. The table records 60,000 to 85,000 clones, approximately 83% of them present only once. Sequencing was done on a sample of peripheral blood. Receptor source: a human donor in a cohort sampled during active COVID-19.

This chain uses TRBV27 with TRBJ2-7; TRBD1 matches at 10 bases. Germline V gives CDR1 MNHEY, CDR2 SMNVEV (reference sequence). V lost 0 bases, J lost 5 bases, and 4 bases stayed unmatched. The CDR3 extends over 15 amino acids. CDR3 sequence (DNA): TGTGCCAGCAGTTTATCGCGGACAGGGGGTAACGAGCAGTACTTC. As protein: CASSLSRTGGNEQYF.

The chain carries TRBV5-1 and TRBJ1-1; perhaps TRBD1 as D (5 bases). Trimming removed 4 bases at V and 0 bases at J, with 16 bases between. The CDR3 is 16 amino acids. Germline CDR1 SGHRS, CDR2 YFSETQ. The CDR3 DNA reads as TGCGCCAGCAGCAGAGACAGCTCAACTATGAACACTGAAGCTTTCTTT. It is translated as CASSRDSSTMNTEAFF.

The chain combines TRBV28 with TRBJ1-2; 11 bases are shared with TRBD1. The CDR3 is made up of 16 amino acids. In germline, CDR1 is MDHEN, CDR2 SYDVKM. V dropped 2 bases and J dropped 8; count of bases not matched to a gene: 10. The CDR3 reads CASSLTGTGGLRGYTF. CDR3 sequence (DNA): TGTGCCAGCAGTTTAACTGGGACAGGGGGGTTGCGGGGCTACACCTTC.

The chain employs TRBV19 and TRBJ2-5; D may be TRBD1 (6 bases). The V end was cut by 4 bases, the J end by 5 bases, with 11 bases between. Germline CDR1 reads LNHDA; CDR2 reads SQIVND (reference sequence). The CDR3 consists of 13 residues. The DNA for the CDR3 is TGTGCCAGTAGTACAGGGGTGGGGGAGACCCAGTACTTC. Translation: CASSTGVGETQYF.

V usage is TRBV27 and J usage is TRBJ2-5, with 13 bases aligning to TRBD2. Germline CDR1 MNHEY, CDR2 SMNVEV (reference sequence). The CDR3 is made up of 15 amino acids. The trim removed 7 bases at V and 2 bases at J, leaving 4 bases unmatched. The CDR3 loop is CASTRTSGGQETQYF. The CDR3 DNA reads TGTGCCAGCACCCGGACTAGCGGGGGACAAGAGACCCAGTACTTC.

The J gene is TRBJ1-1, the V gene TRBV12-5, with 8 bases aligning to TRBD1. The length of the CDR3 is 16 residues. V lost 3 bases and J lost 1; bases outside the gene matches: 7. Germline values: CDR1 LGHNT, CDR2 FRNRAP. CDR3 protein: CASGFPDRGGNTEAFF. Here the CDR3 DNA reads TGTGCTAGTGGTTTCCCCGACAGGGGAGGGAACACTGAAGCTTTCTTT.

The chain employs TRBV10-3 and TRBJ2-2, with D uncertain. Germline V gene lookup returns CDR1 ENHRY and CDR2 SYGVKD. The CDR3 has 12 residues. The DNA of the CDR3 is TGTGCGTATAGTACGTTCACCGGGGAGCTGTTTTTT. Protein product: CAYSTFTGELFF.

This chain links TRBV29-1 with TRBJ1-2, with D possibly matching TRBD1 (5 bases). The V gene's germline CDR1 is SQVTM and CDR2 ANQGSEA. CDR3 length equals 11 residues. The V end lost 7 bases, the J end lost 8 bases, and 14 bases lay between the germline ends. The CDR3 spells CSGGGRGGYTF. CDR3 bases: TGCAGCGGAGGCGGGAGGGGCGGCTACACCTTC. Full variable domain (remainder filled in from reference TRBV29-1 and TRBJ1-2): SAVISQKPSRDICQRGTSLTIQCQVDSQVTMMFWYRQQPGQSLTLIATANQGSEATYESGFVIDKFPISRPNLTFSTLTVSNMSPEDSSIYLCSGGGRGGYTFGSGTRLTVV.

V and J are TRBV10-1 and TRBJ2-3; D is possibly TRBD2 (6 bases). Germline V gene lookup returns CDR1 WNHNN and CDR2 SYGVQD (reference sequence). The V end lost 4 bases, the J end lost 2 bases, and 13 bases lay between the germline ends. The CDR3 is made up of 15 amino acids. CDR3 protein: CASSAGLNPTDTQYF. CDR3 coding DNA: TGCGCCAGCAGTGCCGGACTAAACCCCACAGATACGCAGTATTTT.

About this clone itself: One end of the junction fails to match germline, which may point to a read error. This chain uses TRBV2 with TRBJ1-2; no firm D call. This CDR3 region has 10 residues. The germline CDR1 and CDR2 sequences are SNHLY and FYNNEI. The chain's CDR3 is CASSVDTYIF. The CDR3 coding sequence is TGTGCCAGCAGTGTCGACACCTACATCTTC.

The genes are TRBV5-1 and TRBJ2-1; 8 nucleotides agree with TRBD2. Looked up from germline, CDR1 is SGHRS and CDR2 is YFSETQ. The CDR3 is 17 amino acids. V was clipped by 2 bases and J by 0 bases; unmatched bases: 7. This chain's CDR3 is CASSFGLAPSSYNEQFF. The CDR3 DNA reads TGCGCCAGCAGCTTTGGACTAGCCCCCAGCTCCTACAATGAGCAGTTCTTC.

The chain recombines TRBV9 with TRBJ2-7; 8 bases agree with TRBD2. This CDR3 is built from 14 residues. The J segment lost 3 bases and the V segment lost 3 bases, leaving 5 bases of the junction unmatched. Germline V gene data show CDR1 as SGDLS and CDR2 as YYNGEE. In DNA, the CDR3 is TGTGCCAGCAGCGCGGGGGGGCGAGGCTACGAGCAGTACTTC. Protein sequence: CASSAGGRGYEQYF. The full variable domain, with the rest looked up from reference TRBV9 and TRBJ2-7, is DSGVTQTPKHLITATGQRVTLRCSPRSGDLSVYWYQQSLDQGLQFLIQYYNGEERAKGNILERFSAQQFPDLHSELNLSSLELGDSALYFCASSAGGRGYEQYFGPGTRLTVT.

The CDR3 DNA reads as TGTGCCAGCAGCTTGGGACGGACAAATGAAAAACTGTTTTTT. This translates into CASSLGRTNEKLFF. The gene calls are TRBV5-6 and TRBJ1-4, with a possible D match to TRBD1 (5 bases). The germline V and J ends were trimmed by 0 bases and 5 bases, with 8 bases remaining between them. Germline V CDR1 and CDR2: SGHDT, YYEEEE. There are 14 residues in the CDR3.

The rearrangement links TRBV9 to TRBJ2-5; 9 bases are a match to TRBD2. V lost 3 bases to trimming and J lost 6 bases; unmatched junction nucleotides: 3. CDR1 and CDR2 (germline): SGDLS, YYNGEE. This CDR3 is 13 amino acids long. Written as DNA, the CDR3 is TGTGCCAGCAGCGGTAGCGGGGGAAAGACCCAGTACTTC. This translates into CASSGSGGKTQYF.

The gene calls are TRBV6-6 and TRBJ1-5, with TRBD1 matching over 9 bases. Germline V gives CDR1 MNHNY, CDR2 SVGAGI (reference sequence). The length of the CDR3 is 14 residues. The V and J ends lost 7 bases and 2 bases, in that order; junction bases with no gene match: 3. DNA for the CDR3: TGTGCCAGCACCTGGACAGGGGGCAATCAGCCCCAGCATTTT. Translating it yields CASTWTGGNQPQHF.